This TCR beta chain was retrieved from a study of T cells in Graves' hyperthyroidism and ophthalmopathy. In the study overall: Blood from the periphery was taken at initial diagnosis, before any treatment.

Using RNA transcripts as the source, TCR beta CDR3 regions were amplified. Researchers ran a first-round RT-PCR on the TCR CDR3 using the HTBI primer set. TCRdb called the multiplex PCR reads again in MiXCR, with one record for every CDR3 protein. The repertoire holds fewer than 900,000 distinct CDR3 sequences, less than 20% seen once, with 8.4% in the top ten. Across 18 months, stable Graves' hyperthyroidism was marked by no progression to ophthalmopathy. Germline V gene lookup returns CDR1 MNHNS and CDR2 SASEGT. The CDR3 is 13 amino acids. V shed 6 bases, J shed 5 bases, and the junction held 3 bases outside the gene matches.

The TCR was taken from a young man with Graves' hyperthyroidism. The chain couples TRBV6-1 to TRBJ1-4; 7 bases line up with TRBD1. Source material: blood. The CDR3 region has the DNA TGTGCCAGCAGAGCCAGGGGGAATGAAAAACTGTTTTTT. It specifies CASRARGNEKLFF.